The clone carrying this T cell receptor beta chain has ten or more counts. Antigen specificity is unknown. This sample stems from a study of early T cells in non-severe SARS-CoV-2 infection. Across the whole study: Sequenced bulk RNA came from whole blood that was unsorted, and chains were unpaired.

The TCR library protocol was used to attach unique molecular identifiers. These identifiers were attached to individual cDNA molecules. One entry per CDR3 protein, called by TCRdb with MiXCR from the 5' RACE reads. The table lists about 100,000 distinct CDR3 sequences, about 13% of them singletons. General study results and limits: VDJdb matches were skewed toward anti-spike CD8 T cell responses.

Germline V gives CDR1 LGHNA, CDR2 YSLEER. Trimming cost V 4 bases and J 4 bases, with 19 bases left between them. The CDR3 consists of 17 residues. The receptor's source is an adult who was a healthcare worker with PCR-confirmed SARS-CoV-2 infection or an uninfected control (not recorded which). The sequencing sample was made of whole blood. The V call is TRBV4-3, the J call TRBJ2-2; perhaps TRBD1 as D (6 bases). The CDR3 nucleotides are TGCGCCAGCAGCCCAACGATCCGGGACATGCTCACCGGGGAGCTGTTTTTT. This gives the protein CASSPTIRDMLTGELFF.